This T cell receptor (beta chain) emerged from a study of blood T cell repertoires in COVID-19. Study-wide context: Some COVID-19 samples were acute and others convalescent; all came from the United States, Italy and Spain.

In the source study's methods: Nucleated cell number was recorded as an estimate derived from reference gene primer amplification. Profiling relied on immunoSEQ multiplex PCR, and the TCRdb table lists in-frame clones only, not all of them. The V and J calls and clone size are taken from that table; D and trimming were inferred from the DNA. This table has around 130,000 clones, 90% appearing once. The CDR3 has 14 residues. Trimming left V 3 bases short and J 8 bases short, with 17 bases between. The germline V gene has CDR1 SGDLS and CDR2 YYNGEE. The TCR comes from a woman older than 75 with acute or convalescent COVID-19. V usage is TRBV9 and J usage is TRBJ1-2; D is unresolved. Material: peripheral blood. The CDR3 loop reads CASSAEPGTGGYTF. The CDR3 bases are TGTGCCAGCAGCGCCGAACCGGGAACGGGGGGCTACACCTTC.